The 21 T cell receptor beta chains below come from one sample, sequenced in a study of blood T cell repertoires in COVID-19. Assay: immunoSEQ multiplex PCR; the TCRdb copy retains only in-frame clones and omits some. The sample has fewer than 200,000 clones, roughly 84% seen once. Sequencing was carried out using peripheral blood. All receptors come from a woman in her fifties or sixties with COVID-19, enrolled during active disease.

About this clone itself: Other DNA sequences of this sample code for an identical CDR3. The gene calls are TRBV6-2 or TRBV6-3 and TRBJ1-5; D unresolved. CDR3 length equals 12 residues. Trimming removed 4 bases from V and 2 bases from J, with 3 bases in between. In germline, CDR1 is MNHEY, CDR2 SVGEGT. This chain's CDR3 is CASSSGNQPQHF. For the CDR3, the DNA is TGTGCCAGCAGTTCTGGCAATCAGCCCCAGCATTTT.

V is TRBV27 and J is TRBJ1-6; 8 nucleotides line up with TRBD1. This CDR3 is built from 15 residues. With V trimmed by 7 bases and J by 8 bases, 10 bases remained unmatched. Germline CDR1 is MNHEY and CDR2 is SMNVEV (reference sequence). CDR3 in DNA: TGTGCCAGCACCCCCGGACAGGGCGTCGATTCACCCCTCCACTTT. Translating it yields CASTPGQGVDSPLHF.

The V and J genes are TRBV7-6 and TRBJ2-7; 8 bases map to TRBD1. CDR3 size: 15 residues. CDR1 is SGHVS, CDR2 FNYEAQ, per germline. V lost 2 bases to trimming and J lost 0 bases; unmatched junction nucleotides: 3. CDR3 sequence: CASSLNRGSSYEQYV. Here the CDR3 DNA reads TGTGCCAGCAGCTTAAACAGGGGGTCCTCCTACGAGCAGTACGTC.

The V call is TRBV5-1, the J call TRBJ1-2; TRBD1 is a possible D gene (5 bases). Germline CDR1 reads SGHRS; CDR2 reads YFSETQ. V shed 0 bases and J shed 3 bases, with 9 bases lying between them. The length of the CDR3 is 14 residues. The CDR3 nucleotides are TGCGCCAGCAGCTTGGGACAGCTTGACTATGGCTACACCTTC. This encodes CASSLGQLDYGYTF.

The chain's CDR3 is CASIPAGGNTEAFF. The CDR3 DNA is TGTGCCAGTATCCCCGCGGGGGGGAACACTGAAGCTTTCTTT. The chain links TRBV19 to TRBJ1-1; D perhaps matches TRBD1 (5 bases). Trimming shortened V by 7 bases and J by 1 base, and 13 bases separated the two germline ends. This CDR3 comprises 14 residues. Germline-derived CDR1 and CDR2 are LNHDA and SQIVND (reference sequence). Complete variable domain (other parts from reference TRBV19 and TRBJ1-1): DGGITQSPKYLFRKEGQNVTLSCEQNLNHDAMYWYRQDPGQGLRLIYYSQIVNDFQKGDIAEGYSVSREKKESFPLTVTSAQKNPTAFYLCASIPAGGNTEAFFGQGTRLTVV.

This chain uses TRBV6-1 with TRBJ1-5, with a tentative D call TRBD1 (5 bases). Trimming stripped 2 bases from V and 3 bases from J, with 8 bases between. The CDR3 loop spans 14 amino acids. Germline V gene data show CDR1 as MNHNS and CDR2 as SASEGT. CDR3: CASSERQTNQPQHF. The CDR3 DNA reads TGTGCCAGCAGTGAAAGACAGACCAATCAGCCCCAGCATTTT.

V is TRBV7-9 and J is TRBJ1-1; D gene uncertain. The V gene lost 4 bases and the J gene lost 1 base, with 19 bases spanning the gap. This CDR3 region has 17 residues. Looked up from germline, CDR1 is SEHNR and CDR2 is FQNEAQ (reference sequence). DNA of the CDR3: TGTGCCAGCAGCTCTTGGCGTGGCGGGCTTGAGAACACTGAAGCTTTCTTT. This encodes CASSSWRGGLENTEAFF.

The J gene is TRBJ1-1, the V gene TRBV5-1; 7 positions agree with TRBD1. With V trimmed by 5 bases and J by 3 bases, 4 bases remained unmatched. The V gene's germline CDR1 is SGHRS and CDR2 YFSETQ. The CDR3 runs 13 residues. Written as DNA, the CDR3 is TGCGCCAGCAGTTCAACAGGGGACACTGAAGCTTTCTTT. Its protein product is CASSSTGDTEAFF.

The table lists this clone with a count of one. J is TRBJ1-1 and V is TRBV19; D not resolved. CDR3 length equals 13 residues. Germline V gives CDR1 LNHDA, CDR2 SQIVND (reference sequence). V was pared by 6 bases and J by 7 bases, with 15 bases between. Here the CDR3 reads CASSERRAIEAFF. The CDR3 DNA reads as TGTGCCAGTAGCGAACGGAGGGCGATTGAAGCTTTCTTT.

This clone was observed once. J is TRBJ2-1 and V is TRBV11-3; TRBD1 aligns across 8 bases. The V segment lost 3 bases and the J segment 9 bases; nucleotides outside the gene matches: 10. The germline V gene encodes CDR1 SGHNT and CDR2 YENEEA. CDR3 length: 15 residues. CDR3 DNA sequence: TGTGCCAGCAGCTTGGGGAGAACAGGGGGATCTGAGCAGTTCTTC. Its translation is CASSLGRTGGSEQFF.

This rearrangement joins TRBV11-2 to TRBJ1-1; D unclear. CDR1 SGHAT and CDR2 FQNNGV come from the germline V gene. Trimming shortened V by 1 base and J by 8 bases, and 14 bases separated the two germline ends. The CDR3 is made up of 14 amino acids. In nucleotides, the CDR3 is TGTGCCAGCAGCTTAGGGGTTGTGTGGGAGGAAGCTTTCTTT. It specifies CASSLGVVWEEAFF.

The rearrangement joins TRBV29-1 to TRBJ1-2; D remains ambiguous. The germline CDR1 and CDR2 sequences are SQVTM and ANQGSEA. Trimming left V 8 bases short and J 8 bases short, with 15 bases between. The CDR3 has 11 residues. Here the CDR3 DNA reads TGCAGCTCCATCGATGGAGACGGCTACACCTTC. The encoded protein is CSSIDGDGYTF.

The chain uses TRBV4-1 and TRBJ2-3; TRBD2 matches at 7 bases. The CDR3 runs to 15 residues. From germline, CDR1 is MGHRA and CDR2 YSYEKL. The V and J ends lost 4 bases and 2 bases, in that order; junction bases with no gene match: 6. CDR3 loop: CASSREAGPTDTQYF. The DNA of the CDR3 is TGCGCCAGCAGCCGAGAAGCGGGACCCACAGATACGCAGTATTTT.

The CDR3 DNA reads as TGTGCCACCAGCAGACTAGCGGGGATCAATGAGCAGTTCTTC. The encoded protein is CATSRLAGINEQFF. The chain has TRBV15 and TRBJ2-1; TRBD2 aligns across 9 bases. The CDR3 is made up of 14 amino acids. V was clipped by 2 bases and J by 6 bases; unmatched bases: 2. The germline V gene has CDR1 LNHNV and CDR2 YYDKDF (reference sequence).

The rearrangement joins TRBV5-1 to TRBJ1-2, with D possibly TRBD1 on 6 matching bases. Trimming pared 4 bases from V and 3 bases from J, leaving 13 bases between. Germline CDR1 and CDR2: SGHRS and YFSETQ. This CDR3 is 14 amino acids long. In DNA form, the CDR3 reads TGCGCCAGCAGCAGAAGGCCAGGGGACTATGGCTACACCTTC. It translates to CASSRRPGDYGYTF. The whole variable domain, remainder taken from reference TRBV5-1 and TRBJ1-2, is KAGVTQTPRYLIKTRGQQVTLSCSPISGHRSVSWYQQTPGQGLQFLFEYFSETQRNKGNFPGRFSGRQFSNSRSEMNVSTLELGDSALYLCASSRRPGDYGYTFGSGTRLTVV.

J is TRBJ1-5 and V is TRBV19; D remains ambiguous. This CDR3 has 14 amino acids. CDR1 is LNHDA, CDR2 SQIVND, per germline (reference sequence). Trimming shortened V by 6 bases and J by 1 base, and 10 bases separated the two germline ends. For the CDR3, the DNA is TGTGCCAGTAGGGACCGGGGAAGCAATCAGCCCCAGCATTTT. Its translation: CASRDRGSNQPQHF.

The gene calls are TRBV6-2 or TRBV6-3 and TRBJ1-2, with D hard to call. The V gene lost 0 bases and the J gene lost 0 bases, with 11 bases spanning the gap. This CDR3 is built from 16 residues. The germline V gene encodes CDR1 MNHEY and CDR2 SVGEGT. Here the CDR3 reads CASSYSNNPANYGYTF. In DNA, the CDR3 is TGTGCCAGCAGTTACTCGAACAACCCAGCTAACTATGGCTACACCTTC.

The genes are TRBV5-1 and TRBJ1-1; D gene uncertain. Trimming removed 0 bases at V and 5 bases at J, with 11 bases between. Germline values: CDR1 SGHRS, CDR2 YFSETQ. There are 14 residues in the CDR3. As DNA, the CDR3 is TGCGCCAGCAGCTTGGCCGACAAGGTAACTGAAGCTTTCTTT. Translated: CASSLADKVTEAFF.

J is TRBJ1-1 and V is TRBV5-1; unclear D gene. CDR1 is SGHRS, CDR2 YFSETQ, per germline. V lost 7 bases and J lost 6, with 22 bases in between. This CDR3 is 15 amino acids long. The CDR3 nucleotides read TGCGCCAGCCGATCACAAAATCTTGGCTCCGCTGAAGCTTTCTTT. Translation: CASRSQNLGSAEAFF.

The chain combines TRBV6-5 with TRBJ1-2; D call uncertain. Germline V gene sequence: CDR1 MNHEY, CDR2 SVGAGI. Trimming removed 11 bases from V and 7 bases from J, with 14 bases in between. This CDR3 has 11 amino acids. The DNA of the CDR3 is TGTGCCTGTTTGAGGGAGGTTGGCTACACCTTC. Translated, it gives CACLREVGYTF.

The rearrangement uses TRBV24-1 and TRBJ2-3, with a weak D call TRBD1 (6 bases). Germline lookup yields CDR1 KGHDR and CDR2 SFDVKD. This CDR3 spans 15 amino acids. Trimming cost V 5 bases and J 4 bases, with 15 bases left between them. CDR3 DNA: TGTGCCACCAGTGGGAAAGGGGGTCGAGCAGATACGCAGTATTTT. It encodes CATSGKGGRADTQYF.